The rows below give T cell receptor beta chains drawn from one sample of a study of T cell responses to AZD1222 COVID-19 vaccine. The repertoire was sequenced with immunoSEQ multiplex PCR; TCRdb's copy has only in-frame clones and lacks some. Altogether about 46,000 clones are present, 70% to 90% being singletons, with the ten largest covering around 1.1%. The sequencing used peripheral blood, collected 28 days after the second AZD1222 dose. These receptors came from an adult who received the AZD1222 COVID-19 vaccine. Both conserved end residues are part of each CDR3. The D gene is left open where the match is weak. The size entry is marked missing in some rows and otherwise reads once, few, many or a size class.

j_call	d_call	v_call	clone_size	cdr3_length	cdr3_nt	cdr3_aa
TRBJ2-7	NA	TRBV21-1	NA	16	TGTGCCAGCAGCAAAGGCCCTGGACAGGGGGCCTACGAGCAGTACTTC	CASSKGPGQGAYEQYF
TRBJ2-2	NA	TRBV6-2/TRBV6-3	NA	15	TGTGCCAGCAGTTACTTCGACGCACGAACCGGGGAGCTGTTTTTT	CASSYFDARTGELFF
TRBJ2-1	NA	TRBV12-3/TRBV12-4	NA	13	TGTGCCGGCGCTGTGGGGTCCTACAATGAGCAGTTCTTC	CAGAVGSYNEQFF
TRBJ1-3	NA	TRBV10-2	NA	15	TGCGCCAGCGCAGCAAGTCTTTTGGGAGGAAACACCATATATTTT	CASAASLLGGNTIYF
TRBJ2-3	NA	TRBV7-2	once	14	TGTGCCAGCAGCACCGGCCCGTCGACAGATACGCAGTATTTT	CASSTGPSTDTQYF
TRBJ2-6	TRBD1	TRBV13	NA	16	TGTGCCAGCAGCGCAACTGGGACAGCTGGGGCCAACGTCCTGACTTTC	CASSATGTAGANVLTF
TRBJ1-2	TRBD1	TRBV5-6	NA	13	TGTGCCAGCAGCTTACAGGGGTCACGGGGCTACACCTTC	CASSLQGSRGYTF
TRBJ2-5	TRBD2	TRBV7-2	few	15	TGTGCCAGCAGCTTATGGGGACTAGCTGGAGAGACCCAGTACTTC	CASSLWGLAGETQYF
TRBJ2-3	TRBD1	TRBV28	NA	15	TGTGCCAGCAGGGCCTCCGGGACAGACACAGATACGCAGTATTTT	CASRASGTDTDTQYF
TRBJ2-7	NA	TRBV6-5	NA	14	TGTGCCAGCAGGATGTTGGTGACCTCCTACGAGCAGTACTTC	CASRMLVTSYEQYF